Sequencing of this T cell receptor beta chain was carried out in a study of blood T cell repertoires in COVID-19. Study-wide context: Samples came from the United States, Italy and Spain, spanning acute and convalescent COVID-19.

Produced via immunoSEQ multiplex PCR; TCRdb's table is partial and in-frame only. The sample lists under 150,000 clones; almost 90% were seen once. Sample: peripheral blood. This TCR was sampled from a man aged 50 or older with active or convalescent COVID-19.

CDR3 residues: CASSEASPQISIGYTF. The CDR3, as DNA: TGTGCCAGCAGTGAAGCGTCGCCACAGATTTCTATCGGCTACACCTTC. V usage is TRBV2 and J usage is TRBJ1-2; D is unresolved. Trimming removed 0 bases from V and 8 bases from J, with 19 bases in between. There are 16 residues in the CDR3. Looked up from germline, CDR1 is SNHLY and CDR2 is FYNNEI.